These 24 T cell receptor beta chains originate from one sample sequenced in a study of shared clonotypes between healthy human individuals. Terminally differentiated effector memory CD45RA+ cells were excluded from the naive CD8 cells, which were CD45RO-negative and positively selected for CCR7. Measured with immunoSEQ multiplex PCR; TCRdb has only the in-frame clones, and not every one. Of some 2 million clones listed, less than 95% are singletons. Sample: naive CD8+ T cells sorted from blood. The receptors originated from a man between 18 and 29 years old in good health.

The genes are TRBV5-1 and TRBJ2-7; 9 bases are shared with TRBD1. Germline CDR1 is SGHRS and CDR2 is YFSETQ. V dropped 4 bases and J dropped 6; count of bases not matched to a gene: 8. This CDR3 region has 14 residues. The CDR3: CASSITGGISEQYF. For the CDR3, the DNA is TGCGCCAGCAGCATCACAGGGGGCATCAGCGAGCAGTACTTC.

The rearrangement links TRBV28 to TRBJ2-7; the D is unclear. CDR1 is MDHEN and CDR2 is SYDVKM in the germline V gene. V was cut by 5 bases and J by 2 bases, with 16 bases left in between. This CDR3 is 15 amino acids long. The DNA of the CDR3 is TGTGCCAGCAGTCCCCGATTCACCTCCCCCTACGAGCAGTACTTC. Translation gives CASSPRFTSPYEQYF.

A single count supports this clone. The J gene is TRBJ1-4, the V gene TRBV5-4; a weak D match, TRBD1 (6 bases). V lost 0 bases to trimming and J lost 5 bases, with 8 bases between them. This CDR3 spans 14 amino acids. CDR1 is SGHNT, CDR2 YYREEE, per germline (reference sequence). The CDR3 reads CASSLVGTNEKLFF. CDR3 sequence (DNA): TGTGCCAGCAGCTTGGTTGGGACAAATGAAAAACTGTTTTTT.

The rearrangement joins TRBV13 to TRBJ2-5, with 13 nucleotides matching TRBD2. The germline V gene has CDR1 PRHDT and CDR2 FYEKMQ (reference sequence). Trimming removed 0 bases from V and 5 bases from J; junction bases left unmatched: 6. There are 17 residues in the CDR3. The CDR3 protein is CASSLGLAGGPWETQYF. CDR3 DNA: TGTGCCAGCAGCTTAGGACTAGCGGGAGGGCCCTGGGAGACCCAGTACTTC.

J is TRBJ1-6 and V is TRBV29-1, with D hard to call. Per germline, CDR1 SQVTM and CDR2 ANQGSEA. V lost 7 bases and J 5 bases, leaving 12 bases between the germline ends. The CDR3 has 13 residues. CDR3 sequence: CSARTGDNSPLHF. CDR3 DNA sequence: TGCAGCGCTAGGACGGGCGATAATTCACCCCTCCACTTT.

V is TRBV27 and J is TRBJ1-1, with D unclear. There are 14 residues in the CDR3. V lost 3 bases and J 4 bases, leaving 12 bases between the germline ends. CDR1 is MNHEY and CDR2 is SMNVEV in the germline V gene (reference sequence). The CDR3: CASSFDAGGTEAFF. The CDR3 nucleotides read TGTGCCAGCAGTTTTGATGCGGGCGGCACTGAAGCTTTCTTT.

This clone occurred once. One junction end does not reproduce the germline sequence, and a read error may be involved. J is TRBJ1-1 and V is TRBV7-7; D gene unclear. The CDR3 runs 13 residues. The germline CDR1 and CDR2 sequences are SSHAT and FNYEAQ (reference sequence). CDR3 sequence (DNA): TGTGCTAGCAGCTTAGAGCCGAACACTGAAGCTTTCTTT. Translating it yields CASSLEPNTEAFF.

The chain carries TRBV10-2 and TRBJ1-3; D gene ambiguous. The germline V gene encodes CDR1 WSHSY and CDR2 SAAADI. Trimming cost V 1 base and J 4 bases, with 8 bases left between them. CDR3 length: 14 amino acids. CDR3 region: CASSEWLYGNTIYF. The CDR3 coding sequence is TGCGCCAGCAGTGAGTGGTTGTACGGAAACACCATATATTTT.

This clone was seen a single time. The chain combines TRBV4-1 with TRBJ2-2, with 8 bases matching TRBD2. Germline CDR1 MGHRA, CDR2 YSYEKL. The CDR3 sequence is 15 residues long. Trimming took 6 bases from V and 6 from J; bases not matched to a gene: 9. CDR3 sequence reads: CASRERENLAGELFF. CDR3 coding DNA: TGCGCCAGCAGGGAGCGGGAGAACCTTGCCGGGGAGCTGTTTTTT.

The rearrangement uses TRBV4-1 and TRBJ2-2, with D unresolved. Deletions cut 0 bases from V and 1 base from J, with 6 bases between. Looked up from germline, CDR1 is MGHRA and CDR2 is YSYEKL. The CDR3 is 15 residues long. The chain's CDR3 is CASSQDGLNTGELFF. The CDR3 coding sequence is TGCGCCAGCAGCCAAGACGGCTTGAACACCGGGGAGCTGTTTTTT.

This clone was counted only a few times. CDR3 coding DNA: TGTGCCAGCAGCTCCAACTCCTACGAGCAGTACTTC. It yields the protein CASSSNSYEQYF. The V and J genes are TRBV9 and TRBJ2-7, with D unresolved. CDR1 SGDLS and CDR2 YYNGEE come from the germline V gene. Trimming removed 4 bases at V and 0 bases at J, with 5 bases between. The CDR3 loop spans 12 amino acids.

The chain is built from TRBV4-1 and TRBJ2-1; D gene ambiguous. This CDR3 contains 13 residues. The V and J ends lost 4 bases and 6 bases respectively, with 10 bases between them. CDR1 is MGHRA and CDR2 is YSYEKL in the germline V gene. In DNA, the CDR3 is TGCGCCAGCAGCCCCTCCCTTGGCAATGAGCAGTTCTTC. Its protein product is CASSPSLGNEQFF.

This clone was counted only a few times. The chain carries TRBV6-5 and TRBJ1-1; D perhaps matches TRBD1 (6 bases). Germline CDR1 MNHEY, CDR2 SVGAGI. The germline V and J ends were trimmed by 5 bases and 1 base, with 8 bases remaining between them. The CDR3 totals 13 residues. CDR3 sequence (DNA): TGTGCCAGCAGTACGGGACAGAACACTGAAGCTTTCTTT. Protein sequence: CASSTGQNTEAFF.

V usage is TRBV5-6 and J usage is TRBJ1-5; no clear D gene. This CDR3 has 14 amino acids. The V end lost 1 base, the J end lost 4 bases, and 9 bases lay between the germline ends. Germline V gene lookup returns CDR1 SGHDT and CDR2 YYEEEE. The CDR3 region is CASSLPGDNQPQHF. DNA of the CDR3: TGTGCCAGCAGCTTGCCTGGGGATAATCAGCCCCAGCATTTT. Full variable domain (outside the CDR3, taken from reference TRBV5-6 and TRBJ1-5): DAGVTQSPTHLIKTRGQQVTLRCSPKSGHDTVSWYQQALGQGPQFIFQYYEEEERQRGNFPDRFSGHQFPNYSSELNVNALLLGDSALYLCASSLPGDNQPQHFGDGTRLSIL.

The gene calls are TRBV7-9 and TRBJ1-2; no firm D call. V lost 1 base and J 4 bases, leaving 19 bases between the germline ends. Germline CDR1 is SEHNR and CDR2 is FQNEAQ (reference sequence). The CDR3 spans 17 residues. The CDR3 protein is CASSLDSEGAGVYGYTF. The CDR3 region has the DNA TGTGCCAGCAGCTTAGATTCTGAGGGTGCAGGCGTCTATGGCTACACCTTC.

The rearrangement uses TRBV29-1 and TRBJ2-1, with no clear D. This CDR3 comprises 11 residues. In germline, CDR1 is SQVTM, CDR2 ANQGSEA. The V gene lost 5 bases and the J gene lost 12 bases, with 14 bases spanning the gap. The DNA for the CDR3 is TGCAGCGTTACCTCCAGATTATGGCAGTTCTTC. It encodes CSVTSRLWQFF.

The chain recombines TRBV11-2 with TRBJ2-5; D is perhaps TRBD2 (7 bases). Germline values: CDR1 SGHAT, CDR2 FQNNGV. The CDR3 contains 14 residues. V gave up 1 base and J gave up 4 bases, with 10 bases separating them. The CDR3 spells CASSLGGGPETQYF. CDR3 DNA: TGTGCCAGCAGCTTAGGGGGGGGGCCAGAGACCCAGTACTTC.

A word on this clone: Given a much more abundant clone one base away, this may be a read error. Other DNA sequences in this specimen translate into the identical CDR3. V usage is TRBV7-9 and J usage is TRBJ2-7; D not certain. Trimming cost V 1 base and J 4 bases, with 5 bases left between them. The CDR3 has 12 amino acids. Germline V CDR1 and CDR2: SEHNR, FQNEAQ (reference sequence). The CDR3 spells CASSLGVYEQYF. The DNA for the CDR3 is TGTGCCAGCAGCTTAGGGGTATACGAGCAGTACTTC.

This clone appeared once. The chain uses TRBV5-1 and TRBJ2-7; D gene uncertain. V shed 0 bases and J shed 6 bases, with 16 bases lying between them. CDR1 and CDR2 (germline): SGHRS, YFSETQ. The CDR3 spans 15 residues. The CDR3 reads CASSLAGASSLEQYF. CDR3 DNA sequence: TGCGCCAGCAGCTTGGCCGGAGCTTCCTCACTCGAGCAGTACTTC.

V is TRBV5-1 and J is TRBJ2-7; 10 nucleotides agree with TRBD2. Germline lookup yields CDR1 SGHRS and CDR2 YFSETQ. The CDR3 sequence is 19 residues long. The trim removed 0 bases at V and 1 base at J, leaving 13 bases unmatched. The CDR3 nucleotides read TGCGCCAGCAGCTTGGCAGGGACTAGCGCGACGAGTCCTTCCTACGAGCAGTACTTC. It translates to CASSLAGTSATSPSYEQYF.

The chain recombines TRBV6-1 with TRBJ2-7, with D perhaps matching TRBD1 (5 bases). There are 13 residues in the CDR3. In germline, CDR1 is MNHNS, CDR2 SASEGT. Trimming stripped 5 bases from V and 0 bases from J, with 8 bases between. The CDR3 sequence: CASSRGPSYEQYF. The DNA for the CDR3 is TGTGCCAGCAGTAGGGGCCCCTCCTACGAGCAGTACTTC.

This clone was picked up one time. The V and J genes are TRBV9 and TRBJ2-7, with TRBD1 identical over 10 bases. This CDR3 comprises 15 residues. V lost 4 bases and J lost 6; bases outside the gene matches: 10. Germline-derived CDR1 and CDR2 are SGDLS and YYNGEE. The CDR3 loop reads CASSPSGTGVSEQYF. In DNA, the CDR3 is TGTGCCAGCAGCCCATCCGGGACAGGGGTGTCCGAGCAGTACTTC.

The CDR3 region is CASSGPRQGRGTGELFF. The DNA of the CDR3 is TGTGCCAGCAGTGGGCCGCGACAGGGCCGGGGGACCGGGGAGCTGTTTTTT. J is TRBJ2-2 and V is TRBV25-1; tentative D call: TRBD1 (7 bases). Between the trimmed V and J ends, which lost 4 bases and 5 bases, there was a span of 20 bases. This CDR3 contains 17 residues. Germline V gives CDR1 MGHDK, CDR2 SYGVNS. Supplemented by reference TRBV25-1 and TRBJ2-2, the full variable domain reads EADIYQTPRYLVIGTGKKITLECSQTMGHDKMYWYQQDPGMELHLIHYSYGVNSTEKGDLSSESTVSRIRTEHFPLTLESARPSHTSQYLCASSGPRQGRGTGELFFGEGSRLTVL.

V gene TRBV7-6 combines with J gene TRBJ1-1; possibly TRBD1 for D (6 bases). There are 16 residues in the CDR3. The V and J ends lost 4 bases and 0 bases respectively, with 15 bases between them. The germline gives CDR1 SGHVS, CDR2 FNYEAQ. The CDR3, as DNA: TGTGCCAGCAGCTGGACAGACCGTCTCATGAACACTGAAGCTTTCTTT. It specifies CASSWTDRLMNTEAFF.